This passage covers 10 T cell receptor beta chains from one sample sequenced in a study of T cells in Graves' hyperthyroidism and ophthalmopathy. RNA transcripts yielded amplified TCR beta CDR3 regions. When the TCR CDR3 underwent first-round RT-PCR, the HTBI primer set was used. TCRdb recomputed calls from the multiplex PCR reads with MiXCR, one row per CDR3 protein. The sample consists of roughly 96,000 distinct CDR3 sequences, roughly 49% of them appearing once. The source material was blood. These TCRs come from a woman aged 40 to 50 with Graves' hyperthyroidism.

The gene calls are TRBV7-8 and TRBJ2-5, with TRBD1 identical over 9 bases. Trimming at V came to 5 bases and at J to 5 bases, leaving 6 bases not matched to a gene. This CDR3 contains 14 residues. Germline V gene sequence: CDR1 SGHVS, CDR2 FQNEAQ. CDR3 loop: CASSPRTGAETQYF. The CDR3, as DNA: TGTGCCAGCAGCCCTAGGACAGGGGCGGAGACCCAGTACTTC.

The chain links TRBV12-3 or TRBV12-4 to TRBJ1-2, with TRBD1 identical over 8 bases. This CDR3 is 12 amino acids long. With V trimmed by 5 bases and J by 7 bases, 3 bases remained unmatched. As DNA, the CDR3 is TGTGCCAGCAGTCCCGACAGGGGTGGCTACACCTTC. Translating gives CASSPDRGGYTF.

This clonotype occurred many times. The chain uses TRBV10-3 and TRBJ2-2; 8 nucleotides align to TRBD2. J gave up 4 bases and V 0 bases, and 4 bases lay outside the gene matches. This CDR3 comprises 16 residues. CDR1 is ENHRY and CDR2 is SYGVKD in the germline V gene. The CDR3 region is CAISESAGASTGELFF. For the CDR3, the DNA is TGTGCCATCAGTGAGTCAGCGGGAGCGAGCACCGGGGAGCTGTTTTTT.

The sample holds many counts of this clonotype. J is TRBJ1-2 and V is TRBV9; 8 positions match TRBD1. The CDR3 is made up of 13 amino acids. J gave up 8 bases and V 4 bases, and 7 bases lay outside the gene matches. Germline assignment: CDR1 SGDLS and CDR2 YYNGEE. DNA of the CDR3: TGTGCCAGCAGCCGCAGGACAGGGCGAGGCTACACCTTC. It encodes CASSRRTGRGYTF.

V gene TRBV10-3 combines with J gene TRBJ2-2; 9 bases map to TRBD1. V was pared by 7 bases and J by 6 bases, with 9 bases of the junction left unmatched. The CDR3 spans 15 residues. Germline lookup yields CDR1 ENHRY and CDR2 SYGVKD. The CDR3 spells CAIKPGQGVAGELFF. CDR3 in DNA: TGTGCCATCAAGCCGGGACAGGGCGTCGCCGGGGAGCTGTTTTTT.

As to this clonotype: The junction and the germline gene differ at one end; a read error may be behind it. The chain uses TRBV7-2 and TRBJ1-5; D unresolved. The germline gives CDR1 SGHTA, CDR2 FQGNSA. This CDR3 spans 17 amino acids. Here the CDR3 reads CASSQLAGGPGNQPQHF. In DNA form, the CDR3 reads TGCGCCAGCAGCCAATTGGCGGGAGGGCCTGGCAATCAGCCCCAGCATTTT.

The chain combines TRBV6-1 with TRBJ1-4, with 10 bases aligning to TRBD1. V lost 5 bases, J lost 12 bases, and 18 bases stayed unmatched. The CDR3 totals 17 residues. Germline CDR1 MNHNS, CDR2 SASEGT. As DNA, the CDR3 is TGTGCCAGCAGTCCGCGACTTGGACTAGCGGGGACAGGGGAACTGTTTTTT. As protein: CASSPRLGLAGTGELFF.

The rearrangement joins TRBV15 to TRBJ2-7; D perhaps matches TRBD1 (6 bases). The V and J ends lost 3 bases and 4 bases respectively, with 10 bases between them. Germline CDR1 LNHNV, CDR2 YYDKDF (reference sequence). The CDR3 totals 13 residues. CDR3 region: CATSSFTGYEQYF. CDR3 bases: TGTGCCACCAGCAGCTTTACAGGGTACGAGCAGTACTTC.

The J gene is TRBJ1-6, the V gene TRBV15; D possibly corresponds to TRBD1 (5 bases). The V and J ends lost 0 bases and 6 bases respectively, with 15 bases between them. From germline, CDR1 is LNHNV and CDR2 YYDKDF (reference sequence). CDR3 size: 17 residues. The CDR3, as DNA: TGTGCCACCAGCAGAGATCACGCCGGGACTGGTAATTCACCCCTCCACTTT. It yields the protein CATSRDHAGTGNSPLHF.

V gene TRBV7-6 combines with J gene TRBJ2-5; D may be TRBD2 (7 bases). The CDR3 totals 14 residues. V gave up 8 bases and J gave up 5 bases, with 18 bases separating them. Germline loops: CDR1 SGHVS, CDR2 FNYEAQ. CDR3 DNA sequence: TGTGCCAGCGCTCGGGGGCGGGAGTGGGAGACCCAGTACTTC. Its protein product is CASARGREWETQYF.